The 25 T cell receptor beta chains below all came from one sample that was sequenced in a study of blood T cell repertoires in COVID-19 (dated by TCRdb to 2018 to 2020). Receptors were amplified or captured by the immunoSEQ multiplex PCR assay. The table was pulled from immuneACCESS by TCRdb, which kept in-frame rearrangements only. Such tables lose some clones; where checked, under half of the loss comes from unresolved V genes, and the rest has no known cause. This sample is represented by around 200,000 clones; roughly 85% of them were singletons. Over 3% of the sample comes from the top ten. Specimen: PBMCs or T cells enriched from blood (not recorded which). These receptors came from a woman aged 40 to 49 with acute COVID-19.

V usage is TRBV13 and J usage is TRBJ1-1, with 10 nucleotides matching TRBD1. Germline V gene lookup returns CDR1 PRHDT and CDR2 FYEKMQ (reference sequence). The CDR3 has 18 residues. Trimming at V came to 1 base and at J to 3 bases, leaving 11 bases not matched to a gene. The CDR3: CASSLAGTGELVDTEAFF. The CDR3 region has the DNA TGTGCCAGCAGCTTAGCCGGGACAGGGGAACTTGTGGACACTGAAGCTTTCTTT.

The rearrangement uses TRBV19 and TRBJ1-1; 7 bases line up with TRBD1. Germline V gene lookup returns CDR1 LNHDA and CDR2 SQIVND (reference sequence). The CDR3 sequence is 12 residues long. V dropped 6 bases and J dropped 7; count of bases not matched to a gene: 5. The CDR3 loop reads CASRTGQGEAFF. The CDR3 region has the DNA TGTGCCAGTAGGACAGGGCAAGGTGAAGCTTTCTTT.

V is TRBV5-6 and J is TRBJ1-2, with D possibly being TRBD1 (6 bases). The CDR3 totals 15 residues. CDR1 and CDR2 (germline): SGHDT, YYEEEE. V was clipped by 4 bases and J by 4 bases, with 17 bases between them. CDR3 amino acids: CASSRPQTGVYGYTF. The CDR3 DNA sequence: TGTGCCAGCAGCCGCCCCCAGACAGGCGTCTATGGCTACACCTTC. Looking up the rest from reference TRBV5-6 and TRBJ1-2 gives the full variable domain: DAGVTQSPTHLIKTRGQQVTLRCSPKSGHDTVSWYQQALGQGPQFIFQYYEEEERQRGNFPDRFSGHQFPNYSSELNVNALLLGDSALYLCASSRPQTGVYGYTFGSGTRLTVV.

Here the CDR3 DNA reads TGCGCCAGCAGTCTGCCCCCGGGCCCTAGGGGGAACACTGAAGCTTTCTTT. It yields the protein CASSLPPGPRGNTEAFF. The gene calls are TRBV5-1 and TRBJ1-1; a weak D match, TRBD1 (5 bases). V was trimmed by 5 bases and J by 1 base, leaving 21 bases between them. The CDR3 loop spans 17 amino acids. CDR1 and CDR2 from the germline V gene are SGHRS and YFSETQ.

V gene TRBV7-9 combines with J gene TRBJ1-1; 10 nucleotides match TRBD1. Germline V gene lookup returns CDR1 SEHNR and CDR2 FQNEAQ (reference sequence). The CDR3 covers 14 residues. The V segment lost 5 bases and the J segment 10 bases; nucleotides outside the gene matches: 10. This CDR3 reads CASSPNLRTGGAFF. DNA for the CDR3: TGTGCCAGCAGCCCTAACCTCCGGACAGGGGGAGCTTTCTTT.

The CDR3 sequence: CAISESGRGSGNTIYF. The CDR3 DNA sequence: TGTGCCATCAGTGAGTCGGGCAGGGGGTCTGGAAACACCATATATTTT. The genes are TRBV10-3 and TRBJ1-3, with 7 bases matching TRBD1. CDR3 size: 16 residues. Germline CDR1 ENHRY, CDR2 SYGVKD. V trimming: 0 bases; J trimming: 1 base; junction bases outside the gene matches: 3.

V usage is TRBV5-4 and J usage is TRBJ2-1; D call uncertain. The CDR3 is 12 amino acids. V gave up 4 bases and J gave up 6 bases, with 8 bases separating them. Looked up from germline, CDR1 is SGHNT and CDR2 is YYREEE (reference sequence). The CDR3 bases are TGTGCCAGCAGCCGTGACTTCAATGAGCAGTTCTTC. Encoded protein: CASSRDFNEQFF.

V usage is TRBV13 and J usage is TRBJ2-1, with 12 bases matching TRBD2. Germline-derived CDR1 and CDR2 are PRHDT and FYEKMQ (reference sequence). The V gene end was trimmed by 5 bases and the J gene end by 6 bases; junction bases not matched to a gene: 11. This CDR3 contains 17 residues. The chain's CDR3 is CASSLYRTSGEFNEQFF. CDR3 DNA: TGTGCCAGCAGCCTCTACCGGACTAGCGGGGAGTTCAATGAGCAGTTCTTC.

The J gene is TRBJ2-6, the V gene TRBV9; TRBD1 matches at 7 bases. CDR3 size: 17 residues. With V trimmed by 4 bases and J by 0 bases, 7 bases remained unmatched. Germline V gene sequence: CDR1 SGDLS, CDR2 YYNGEE. DNA for the CDR3: TGTGCCAGCAGCCCTCACAGGGGCGCCTCTGGGGCCAACGTCCTGACTTTC. Protein sequence: CASSPHRGASGANVLTF.

This chain connects TRBV29-1 to TRBJ2-2, with 7 bases lining up with TRBD2. Germline trimming cut 4 bases from V and 4 bases from J; bases unmatched to any gene: 3. CDR3 size: 13 residues. Germline CDR1 reads SQVTM; CDR2 reads ANQGSEA. The CDR3 loop is CSVVTGGTGELFF. CDR3 bases: TGCAGCGTTGTAACGGGGGGCACCGGGGAGCTGTTTTTT.

V and J are TRBV11-2 and TRBJ1-6; 8 nucleotides line up with TRBD1. V lost 6 bases and J lost 7; bases outside the gene matches: 5. The CDR3 length is 14 residues. Germline CDR1 is SGHAT and CDR2 is FQNNGV. In DNA form, the CDR3 reads TGTGCCAGCAGTCCTACAGGGGGAAATTCACCCCTCCACTTT. Its protein product is CASSPTGGNSPLHF.

The V and J genes are TRBV19 and TRBJ1-4; D is possibly TRBD1 (6 bases). The germline CDR1 and CDR2 sequences are LNHDA and SQIVND (reference sequence). V was trimmed by 5 bases and J by 4 bases, leaving 20 bases between them. This CDR3 region has 17 residues. This chain's CDR3 is CASSPPGHLPFNEKLFF. CDR3 DNA sequence: TGTGCCAGTAGTCCACCGGGACACCTTCCGTTTAATGAAAAACTGTTTTTT.

This chain connects TRBV30 to TRBJ1-5; TRBD1 matches 8 bases. CDR1 and CDR2 from the germline V gene are GTSNPN and SVGIG (reference sequence). The CDR3 is 13 residues long. Trimming took 5 bases from V and 2 from J; bases not matched to a gene: 2. CDR3 in DNA: TGTGCCTGGGACAGGGGTGGCAATCAGCCCCAGCATTTT. As protein: CAWDRGGNQPQHF.

The rearrangement uses TRBV3-1 (or the pseudogene TRBV3-2) and TRBJ1-3; 8 nucleotides agree with TRBD1. In germline, CDR1 is LGHDT, CDR2 YNNKEL (reference sequence). The J segment lost 4 bases and the V segment lost 2 bases, leaving 4 bases of the junction unmatched. CDR3 size: 15 residues. CDR3 sequence (DNA): TGTGCCAGCAGCCAACTACAGGGGGGAGGAAACACCATATATTTT. This encodes CASSQLQGGGNTIYF.

This clone was seen more than once but under ten times. The V call is TRBV7-3, the J call TRBJ1-1, with D tentatively TRBD1 (6 bases). The CDR3 has 15 residues. Per the germline V gene, CDR1 is SGHTA and CDR2 is FQGTGA. V was clipped by 5 bases and J by 1 base, with 14 bases between them. This CDR3 reads CASSPRPDRNTEAFF. In nucleotides, the CDR3 is TGTGCCAGCAGCCCTCGCCCGGACAGGAACACTGAAGCTTTCTTT. Supplemented by reference TRBV7-3 and TRBJ1-1, the full variable domain reads GAGVSQTPSNKVTEKGKYVELRCDPISGHTALYWYRQSLGQGPEFLIYFQGTGAADDSGLPNDRFFAVRPEGSVSTLKIQRTERGDSAVYLCASSPRPDRNTEAFFGQGTRLTVV.

The V and J genes are TRBV27 and TRBJ2-3; 10 nucleotides align to TRBD1. J was trimmed by 5 bases and V by 2 bases; bases with no gene match: 10. The germline CDR1 and CDR2 sequences are MNHEY and SMNVEV (reference sequence). There are 17 residues in the CDR3. The CDR3 DNA reads as TGTGCCAGCAGTTTAACCACCGACAGGGGGCGCAGAGATACGCAGTATTTT. Translating it yields CASSLTTDRGRRDTQYF.

V and J are TRBV5-4 and TRBJ1-2; maybe TRBD1 (5 bases). Trimming removed 0 bases at V and 3 bases at J, with 12 bases between. Germline CDR1 is SGHNT and CDR2 is YYREEE (reference sequence). This CDR3 is 15 amino acids long. CDR3 DNA: TGTGCCAGCAGCTTGGGTAGGGGATCGGACTATGGCTACACCTTC. As protein: CASSLGRGSDYGYTF.

The chain couples TRBV10-3 to TRBJ2-2, with 13 bases aligning to TRBD2. Germline V gene data show CDR1 as ENHRY and CDR2 as SYGVKD. The CDR3 consists of 18 residues. The V gene end was trimmed by 2 bases and the J gene end by 7 bases; junction bases not matched to a gene: 10. The CDR3 coding sequence is TGTGCCATCAGTGAGCCCCAACTAGCGGGGGGGCCGATCGGGGAGCTGTTTTTT. Its translation: CAISEPQLAGGPIGELFF.

Concerning this clone itself: At one of its ends the junction is not consistent with the germline gene, which may arise from a read error. The chain is built from TRBV7-7 and TRBJ1-4, with a possible D match to TRBD1 (5 bases). The CDR3 is 15 residues long. Germline V gene sequence: CDR1 SSHAT, CDR2 FNYEAQ (reference sequence). CDR3 in DNA: TGTGCTAGCAGCCCCGGGGGAGGGTTTAATGAAAAACTGTTTTTT. It encodes CASSPGGGFNEKLFF.

The rearrangement joins TRBV7-2 to TRBJ1-2; D ambiguous. The CDR3 contains 11 residues. Germline CDR1 SGHTA, CDR2 FQGNSA. V lost 5 bases, J lost 4 bases, and 5 bases lay in between. CDR3 sequence: CASSQAYGYTF. CDR3 coding DNA: TGTGCCAGCAGCCAAGCCTATGGCTACACCTTC.

This clone was recorded a few times. V and J are TRBV6-1 and TRBJ1-3; D not certain. This CDR3 region has 16 residues. Trimming removed 1 base from V and 7 bases from J, with 17 bases in between. The germline gives CDR1 MNHNS, CDR2 SASEGT. The DNA of the CDR3 is TGTGCCAGCAGTGAAGATGGAAGGCTCCGGGGTAACACCATATATTTT. Its translation is CASSEDGRLRGNTIYF.

V and J are TRBV5-4 and TRBJ1-6, with 8 bases aligning to TRBD1. The CDR3 runs to 14 residues. CDR1 and CDR2 (germline): SGHNT, YYREEE (reference sequence). The V gene end was trimmed by 3 bases and the J gene end by 7 bases; junction bases not matched to a gene: 3. The CDR3 nucleotides read TGTGCCAGCAGCTCCCGGGACAGGAATTCACCCCTCCACTTT. Protein: CASSSRDRNSPLHF.

The V gene is TRBV4-3, the J gene TRBJ2-3; 7 bases line up with TRBD2. The trim removed 0 bases at V and 4 bases at J, leaving 13 bases unmatched. Germline V CDR1 and CDR2: LGHNA, YSLEER. The CDR3 is 18 residues long. In nucleotides, the CDR3 is TGCGCCAGCAGCCAAGATCCCCTGGGGGAGGGGCACGCAGATACGCAGTATTTT. Translation gives CASSQDPLGEGHADTQYF.

This clone was picked up a small number of times. This sequence joins TRBV7-9 and TRBJ1-1; no firm D call. Germline CDR1 and CDR2: SEHNR and FQNEAQ (reference sequence). This CDR3 is built from 14 residues. The V end lost 0 bases, the J end lost 6 bases, and 11 bases lay between the germline ends. The CDR3 loop is CASSLAATKSEAFF. For the CDR3, the DNA is TGTGCCAGCAGCTTAGCCGCAACAAAATCTGAAGCTTTCTTT.

The rearrangement joins TRBV19 to TRBJ1-6; TRBD1 matches at 9 bases. Germline lookup yields CDR1 LNHDA and CDR2 SQIVND (reference sequence). The CDR3 is made up of 14 amino acids. V trimming: 10 bases; J trimming: 5 bases; junction bases outside the gene matches: 6. CDR3 region: CATRWTGDNSPLHF. The DNA of the CDR3 is TGTGCCACTCGGTGGACAGGGGATAATTCACCCCTCCACTTT.